This entry concerns a single TCR beta chain. These data are taken from a study of blood T cell repertoires in COVID-19. Study-wide context: Whether acute or convalescent, the COVID-19 samples came from the United States, Italy and Spain. Nucleic acid was either cDNA or gDNA, and it came from T cells, B-cell-depleted T cells, or PBMCs.

Study processing details: Amplifying reference gene primers gave estimates of nucleated cell counts. Clones were read by immunoSEQ multiplex PCR, and TCRdb kept only the in-frame ones, dropping some. Clonal size and the V and J genes are those of that table, whereas D and trimming came from the DNA. The sample gives approximately 100,000 clones, about 85% of which show up once; 3.1% is in the top ten. The receptor's source is a man aged 50-59 years in a cohort sampled during active COVID-19. The sample consisted of peripheral blood.

The CDR3 DNA sequence: TGTGCCACCAGTGGACAGACCTCTAGCACAGATACGCAGTATTTT. Its translation is CATSGQTSSTDTQYF. The genes are TRBV24-1 and TRBJ2-3; possible D gene TRBD1, 5 bases. Trimming shortened V by 5 bases and J by 0 bases, and 11 bases separated the two germline ends. Germline V CDR1 and CDR2: KGHDR, SFDVKD. The CDR3 is 15 amino acids.